The 14 T cell receptor beta chains in this list originate from one sample, sequenced in a study of TIL therapy for anti-PD-1-resistant metastatic lung cancer. Sample time point: pre-treatment sample, taken before nivolumab and TIL therapy. The libraries were made with immunoSEQ v3. Produced via immunoSEQ multiplex PCR; TCRdb's table is partial and in-frame only. Seen here are about 36,000 clones, 73% observed once, and the top ten hold about 5.7%. The sequencing used blood, collected at baseline. The source is a person between 30 and 80 years old with non-small cell lung cancer.

CDR3 DNA: TGTGCCAGCAGTGTTAGCGGGAGGGGTCGCACCGGGGAGCTGTTTTTT. It codes for CASSVSGRGRTGELFF. The gene calls are TRBV27 and TRBJ2-2; 11 nucleotides align to TRBD2. CDR1 and CDR2 (germline): MNHEY, SMNVEV (reference sequence). The length of the CDR3 is 16 residues. V lost 5 bases, J lost 4 bases, and 6 bases stayed unmatched.

This chain uses TRBV14 with TRBJ2-4; D gene uncertain. V was cut by 0 bases and J by 0 bases, with 9 bases left in between. This CDR3 is 16 amino acids long. The V gene's germline CDR1 is SGHDN and CDR2 FVKESK. This chain's CDR3 is CASSQETGLAKNIQYF. The CDR3 DNA sequence: TGTGCCAGCAGCCAAGAGACGGGTTTAGCCAAAAACATTCAGTACTTC.

The chain carries TRBV4-3 and TRBJ2-3; 13 nucleotides align to TRBD2. The germline CDR1 and CDR2 sequences are LGHNA and YSLEER. J gave up 6 bases and V 0 bases, and 6 bases lay outside the gene matches. This CDR3 region has 17 residues. This CDR3 is CASSQDGTSGKRDTQYF. As DNA, the CDR3 is TGCGCCAGCAGCCAAGATGGGACTAGCGGGAAGCGCGATACGCAGTATTTT.

The gene calls are TRBV4-3 and TRBJ2-3, with TRBD2 as a possible D gene (7 bases). The V gene lost 0 bases and the J gene lost 2 bases, with 15 bases spanning the gap. CDR3 length equals 17 residues. Germline V gives CDR1 LGHNA, CDR2 YSLEER. The CDR3 DNA reads as TGCGCCAGCAGCCAAGATGAGGGGGGGGGCTACACAGATACGCAGTATTTT. Translating it yields CASSQDEGGGYTDTQYF.

This clone has just a few counts. The chain has TRBV10-1 and TRBJ1-5; D is perhaps TRBD1 (6 bases). This CDR3 spans 16 amino acids. Trimming removed 0 bases from V and 10 bases from J, with 19 bases in between. Germline CDR1 is WNHNN and CDR2 is SYGVQD (reference sequence). In DNA, the CDR3 is TGCGCCAGCAGTGAGTCGATCGACAGGCGAGGGGTTCCCCAGCATTTT. This gives the protein CASSESIDRRGVPQHF.

This chain uses TRBV29-1 with TRBJ2-7; 10 bases fit TRBD2. From germline, CDR1 is SQVTM and CDR2 ANQGSEA. The CDR3 extends over 15 amino acids. V trimming: 6 bases; J trimming: 4 bases; junction bases outside the gene matches: 12. The CDR3 DNA is TGCAGCGTGGAAAGGCCTAGCGGGAGTAGGTACGAGCAGTACTTC. This codes for CSVERPSGSRYEQYF.

The J gene is TRBJ1-3, the V gene TRBV4-2, with D possibly matching TRBD1 (5 bases). V lost 0 bases to trimming and J lost 0 bases, with 12 bases between them. The germline V gene has CDR1 LGHNA and CDR2 YNFKEQ. The CDR3 totals 17 residues. The DNA of the CDR3 is TGTGCCAGCAGCCAAGAGAGGGACGGGAGCTCTGGAAACACCATATATTTT. Its protein is CASSQERDGSSGNTIYF.

The chain uses TRBV5-4 and TRBJ2-3, with TRBD1 as a possible D gene (6 bases). CDR1 and CDR2 from the germline V gene are SGHNT and YYREEE (reference sequence). V lost 0 bases and J lost 0, with 8 bases in between. The CDR3 length is 15 residues. The CDR3 region is CASSLDQGSTDTQYF. As DNA, the CDR3 is TGTGCCAGCAGCTTGGATCAGGGGAGCACAGATACGCAGTATTTT.

The gene calls are TRBV5-4 and TRBJ2-5; perhaps TRBD1 as D (5 bases). Trimming took off 0 bases at V and 9 bases at J, with 12 bases between the two ends. The CDR3 contains 13 residues. CDR1 is SGHNT and CDR2 is YYREEE in the germline V gene (reference sequence). CDR3 DNA sequence: TGTGCCAGCAGCTTGGAAGGCAAAGGGGCCCAGTACTTC. This translates into CASSLEGKGAQYF.

The chain uses TRBV28 and TRBJ2-1; 9 nucleotides agree with TRBD1. The CDR3 has 16 residues. Germline V gives CDR1 MDHEN, CDR2 SYDVKM. Trimming at V came to 5 bases and at J to 8 bases, leaving 13 bases not matched to a gene. CDR3 bases: TGTGCCAGCAGTCCCTCCGGGACAGGGTTGTTCCATGAGCAGTTCTTC. It codes for CASSPSGTGLFHEQFF.

The V and J genes are TRBV4-3 and TRBJ1-4; TRBD1 aligns across 8 bases. Germline trimming cut 2 bases from V and 8 bases from J; bases unmatched to any gene: 10. The CDR3 totals 16 residues. Germline CDR1 is LGHNA and CDR2 is YSLEER. For the CDR3, the DNA is TGCGCCAGCAGCCAAAACCCACAGGGGGTTGGCGAAAAACTGTTTTTT. Encoded protein: CASSQNPQGVGEKLFF.

The chain employs TRBV7-9 and TRBJ2-3; D call uncertain. The CDR3 spans 15 residues. Germline V gene data show CDR1 as SEHNR and CDR2 as FQNEAQ (reference sequence). Trimming shortened V by 4 bases and J by 1 base, and 12 bases separated the two germline ends. CDR3 sequence: CASSSSFFRTDTQYF. As DNA, the CDR3 is TGTGCCAGCAGCTCGAGCTTCTTTCGCACAGATACGCAGTATTTT.

The sample holds a few counts of this clone. The chain combines TRBV4-2 with TRBJ1-1; 7 bases align to TRBD1. CDR1 and CDR2 (germline): LGHNA, YNFKEQ. The V segment lost 5 bases and the J segment 7 bases; nucleotides outside the gene matches: 7. CDR3 length equals 13 residues. CDR3 nucleotide sequence: TGTGCCAGCAGCTCCCGACAGGGTGGTGAAGCTTTCTTT. As protein: CASSSRQGGEAFF.

The chain recombines TRBV7-2 with TRBJ2-5, with 7 bases aligning to TRBD1. CDR3 length: 15 residues. The germline CDR1 and CDR2 sequences are SGHTA and FQGNSA. V was pared by 5 bases and J by 4 bases, with 10 bases of the junction left unmatched. In DNA form, the CDR3 reads TGTGCCAGCAGCACCCGAGACAGGGCCCGAGAGACCCAGTACTTC. Translation gives CASSTRDRARETQYF.